The next 11 T cell receptor beta chains were all read from a single sample in a study of T-cell reconstitution after alpha-beta-depleted transplantation in children. Preparation of the TCRbeta library was carried out with unique molecular identifiers. One entry per CDR3 protein results from TCRdb running MiXCR on the PCR reads. The sample includes roughly 45,000 distinct CDR3 sequences, approximately 8.7% of them seen just once. Material: PBMCs, mostly from graft donor cells, obtained 60 days after TCRalphabeta/CD19-depleted stem cell transplant. The source is a male patient between 2 and 10 years old who had a stem cell transplant for chronic granulomatous disease, so the T cells may come from the graft donor.

In the case of this clonotype: The DNA is omitted, as the CDR3 cannot be located on it reliably, and the CDR3 follows TCRdb's listing. This sequence joins TRBV18 and TRBJ2-1; the D call TRBD2 from the table was never checked on the DNA. In germline, CDR1 is KGHSH, CDR2 LQKENI. The CDR3 spans 19 residues, counting both ends. The chain's CDR3 is CASSPPGLAGAVLPGEQFF.

This clonotype was detected ten times or more. The chain joins TRBV2 to TRBJ2-3; D is unresolved. V lost 10 bases and J 7 bases, leaving 18 bases between the germline ends. CDR1 and CDR2 (germline): SNHLY, FYNNEI. The CDR3 extends over 13 amino acids. The CDR3 DNA reads TGTGCCACCGGGCAGACATCTACGAATACGCAGTATTTT. This encodes CATGQTSTNTQYF.

This clonotype was detected many times. The chain joins TRBV6-5 to TRBJ2-1; 7 nucleotides align to TRBD1. The CDR3 is 16 residues long. The germline V gene has CDR1 MNHEY and CDR2 SVGAGI. With 5 bases clipped from V and 7 bases from J, the junction kept 14 bases outside the gene matches. For the CDR3, the DNA is TGTGCCAGCAGTCACAACGGGGCAGGGGGATGGAATGAGCAGTTCTTC. This encodes CASSHNGAGGWNEQFF.

The rearrangement joins TRBV25-1 to TRBJ2-1; 7 bases are shared with TRBD1. Per germline, CDR1 MGHDK and CDR2 SYGVNS. The CDR3 runs 14 residues. The ends lost 4 bases at V and 3 bases at J; junction bases unmatched: 3. DNA of the CDR3: TGTGCCAGCAGTGTGCAGGGGGACTACAATGAGCAGTTCTTC. This gives the protein CASSVQGDYNEQFF.

This clonotype has a count of ten or more. The rearrangement links TRBV4-1 to TRBJ2-7; 8 bases match TRBD1. Germline CDR1 and CDR2: MGHRA and YSYEKL. This CDR3 is 16 amino acids long. Trimming removed 0 bases from V and 1 base from J; junction bases left unmatched: 5. The CDR3 DNA reads TGCGCCAGCAGCCAAGATTGGACAGGGATATCCTACGAGCAGTACTTC. Encoded protein: CASSQDWTGISYEQYF.

In its sample, this clonotype was seen many times. This chain joins TRBV20-1 and TRBJ2-7, with D possibly called TRBD1 or TRBD2 (5 bases each). Germline loops: CDR1 DFQATT, CDR2 SNEGSKA (reference sequence). Trimming took off 2 bases at V and 6 bases at J, with 17 bases between the two ends. This CDR3 is built from 14 residues. The CDR3 loop is CSARSPGTLGEQYF. The CDR3 DNA is TGCAGTGCTAGATCTCCCGGGACCCTCGGCGAGCAGTACTTC.

The rearrangement uses TRBV10-2 and TRBJ2-5; D ambiguous. Trimming removed 6 bases from V and 2 bases from J, with 19 bases in between. The CDR3 consists of 16 residues. CDR1 and CDR2 from the germline V gene are WSHSY and SAAADI. This CDR3 is CASSASTEKIQETQYF. DNA of the CDR3: TGCGCCAGCAGCGCGTCTACAGAGAAGATTCAAGAGACCCAGTACTTC.

This clonotype was recorded many times. This rearrangement joins TRBV21-1 to TRBJ2-7. TRBV21-1 is recorded as a pseudogene. This CDR3 region has 14 residues. The CDR3 reads CASSKRNSLDEQYF. The CDR3 coding sequence is TGTGCCAGCAGCAAAAGGAACAGCCTAGACGAGCAGTACTTC.

This clonotype was counted ten times or more. This chain connects TRBV28 to TRBJ2-7, with 10 nucleotides matching TRBD2. The CDR3 consists of 15 residues. CDR1 is MDHEN, CDR2 SYDVKM, per germline. V lost 5 bases, J lost 7 bases, and 11 bases stayed unmatched. The CDR3 nucleotides are TGTGCCAGCAGTGCTCATCTAGCGGGAGCGAGGGAGCAGTACTTC. Protein product: CASSAHLAGAREQYF. Looking up the rest from reference TRBV28 and TRBJ2-7 gives the full variable domain: DVKVTQSSRYLVKRTGEKVFLECVQDMDHENMFWYRQDPGLGLRLIYFSYDVKMKEKGDIPEGYSVSREKKERFSLILESASTNQTSMYLCASSAHLAGAREQYFGPGTRLTVT.

This clonotype was observed many times. This chain uses TRBV10-3 with TRBJ1-1; D not resolved. The V gene's germline CDR1 is ENHRY and CDR2 SYGVKD. Between the trimmed V and J ends, which lost 6 bases and 1 base, there was a span of 9 bases. This CDR3 has 13 residues. The CDR3 is CAISVGSNTEAFF. In nucleotides, the CDR3 is TGTGCCATCAGCGTCGGGTCGAACACTGAAGCTTTCTTT.

This clonotype was recorded a few times. This chain connects TRBV18 to TRBJ2-5, with D perhaps matching TRBD2 (6 bases). The CDR3 totals 13 residues. The V and J ends lost 10 bases and 2 bases respectively, with 14 bases between them. Germline V gene sequence: CDR1 KGHSH, CDR2 LQKENI. The CDR3 loop is CANSPGGQETQYF. The CDR3 DNA follows: TGTGCCAACTCCCCCGGGGGTCAAGAGACCCAGTACTTC.